The clone carrying this TCR beta chain showed up just once. This sample was included in a study of shared clonotypes between healthy human individuals. The deep-level immunoSEQ assay was used. TCRdb keeps only in-frame clones here, not all; method: immunoSEQ multiplex PCR. The table records about 1 million clones, roughly 75% of them present only once. Researchers partitioned CD4+ cells into CD45RA+ naive and CD45RA-negative memory subsets. Per germline, CDR1 SGHRS and CDR2 YFSETQ. V gave up 4 bases and J gave up 6 bases; unmatched junction bases: 14. There are 16 residues in the CDR3. The source material was memory CD4+ T cells sorted from blood. Specified subset: CD45RA-negative fraction. This TCR was sampled from a young man in good health. This chain joins TRBV5-1 and TRBJ2-5, with 8 nucleotides matching TRBD1. CDR3 sequence (DNA): TGCGCCAGCAGCCCCACCCCTGACAGGGGAGGACAGACCCAGTACTTC. This translates into CASSPTPDRGGQTQYF. Variable domain in full (rest from reference TRBV5-1 and TRBJ2-5): KAGVTQTPRYLIKTRGQQVTLSCSPISGHRSVSWYQQTPGQGLQFLFEYFSETQRNKGNFPGRFSGRQFSNSRSEMNVSTLELGDSALYLCASSPTPDRGGQTQYFGPGTRLLVL.